What follows are 27 T cell receptor beta chains derived from one specimen sequenced in a study of PD-1 blockade in classical Hodgkin lymphoma. Method: immunoSEQ multiplex PCR; TCRdb's copy keeps in-frame clones and lacks some. The sample lists approximately 57,000 clones; around 93% were seen once. Exposure to brentuximab vedotin varied, and each patient had relapsed following autologous stem cell transplantation. This specimen was peripheral blood mononuclear cells (PBMCs), taken before the second cycle of nivolumab. These receptors all stem from a human donor with classical Hodgkin lymphoma.

V and J are TRBV19 and TRBJ1-1, with D hard to call. The CDR3 is 14 residues long. CDR1 is LNHDA and CDR2 is SQIVND in the germline V gene (reference sequence). V dropped 1 base and J dropped 2 bases, with 8 bases sitting between them. The CDR3 spells CASSIVGGNTEAFF. The CDR3 DNA reads as TGTGCCAGTAGTATAGTAGGCGGAAACACTGAAGCTTTCTTT. The full variable domain, in which reference TRBV19 and TRBJ1-1 provide the parts outside the CDR3, is DGGITQSPKYLFRKEGQNVTLSCEQNLNHDAMYWYRQDPGQGLRLIYYSQIVNDFQKGDIAEGYSVSREKKESFPLTVTSAQKNPTAFYLCASSIVGGNTEAFFGQGTRLTVV.

The chain has TRBV7-8 and TRBJ2-3; 8 bases are shared with TRBD1. This CDR3 has 17 residues. Germline CDR1 is SGHVS and CDR2 is FQNEAQ. Trimming at V came to 6 bases and at J to 9 bases, leaving 20 bases not matched to a gene. The CDR3 protein is CASRFPTSGQGGVTQYF. Here the CDR3 DNA reads TGTGCCAGCAGGTTTCCTACGTCCGGACAGGGAGGCGTCACGCAGTATTTT.

The V and J genes are TRBV27 and TRBJ1-2; D gene uncertain. Germline lookup yields CDR1 MNHEY and CDR2 SMNVEV (reference sequence). V lost 6 bases and J 8 bases, leaving 16 bases between the germline ends. The CDR3 sequence is 13 residues long. CDR3 protein: CASRRHTGEGYTF. As DNA, the CDR3 is TGTGCCAGCAGACGTCACACCGGAGAGGGCTACACCTTC.

This clone was detected once. The chain has TRBV19 and TRBJ1-2; 7 nucleotides match TRBD1. This CDR3 has 13 amino acids. V gave up 5 bases and J gave up 8 bases; unmatched junction bases: 8. Germline CDR1 reads LNHDA; CDR2 reads SQIVND (reference sequence). As DNA, the CDR3 is TGTGCCAGTAGTCCGACAGGGAATGGCGGCTACACCTTC. Protein product: CASSPTGNGGYTF.

CDR3 amino acids: CATSGGQGPQPQHF. As DNA, the CDR3 is TGTGCCACCAGCGGGGGACAGGGGCCTCAGCCCCAGCATTTT. J is TRBJ1-5 and V is TRBV15; 10 positions match TRBD1. Germline trimming cut 5 bases from V and 6 bases from J; bases unmatched to any gene: 4. The germline gives CDR1 LNHNV, CDR2 YYDKDF (reference sequence). CDR3 length equals 14 residues.

The rearrangement links TRBV30 to TRBJ2-7; 12 bases match TRBD1. Losses at the gene ends were 8 bases for V and 4 bases for J; bases not matched to a gene: 9. This CDR3 has 14 residues. Germline V lookup: CDR1 GTSNPN, CDR2 SVGIG (reference sequence). CDR3 loop: CAGTPGQGAYEQYF. CDR3 DNA: TGTGCCGGGACACCGGGACAGGGGGCTTACGAGCAGTACTTC. Combining the CDR3 with reference TRBV30 and TRBJ2-7 gives the whole variable domain SQTIHQWPATLVQPVGSPLSLECTVEGTSNPNLYWYRQAAGRGLQLLFYSVGIGQISSEVPQNLSASRPQDRQFILSSKKLLLSDSGFYLCAGTPGQGAYEQYFGPGTRLTVT.

The gene calls are TRBV30 and TRBJ1-2; D is undetermined. The germline V gene has CDR1 GTSNPN and CDR2 SVGIG (reference sequence). V gave up 1 base and J gave up 8 bases, with 23 bases separating them. The CDR3 contains 16 residues. CDR3 residues: CAWSDLPPAVMGGYTF. As DNA, the CDR3 is TGTGCCTGGAGTGACCTCCCTCCAGCAGTCATGGGGGGCTACACCTTC.

This chain uses TRBV23-1 with TRBJ1-1; D gene uncertain. TRBV23-1 belongs to the ORF category, with a function that is uncertain. V lost 6 bases and J 6 bases, leaving 11 bases between the germline ends. There are 12 residues in the CDR3. CDR3 region: CASRRSVSEAFF. The CDR3 bases are TGCGCCAGCAGGAGGAGTGTGTCTGAAGCTTTCTTT.

This clone was found once. The gene calls are TRBV29-1 and TRBJ2-1, with D maybe TRBD2 (5 bases). Trimming took 1 base from V and 4 from J, leaving 8 bases between them. CDR3 length: 13 residues. CDR1 and CDR2 (germline): SQVTM, ANQGSEA. The CDR3: CSVEGTLYNEQFF. DNA of the CDR3: TGCAGCGTTGAAGGGACTTTGTACAATGAGCAGTTCTTC.

This chain joins TRBV29-1 and TRBJ2-7; the match to TRBD2 covers 7 bases. V lost 3 bases and J lost 0; bases outside the gene matches: 5. Germline V gene data show CDR1 as SQVTM and CDR2 as ANQGSEA. This CDR3 is built from 14 residues. The CDR3 spells CSVDPSGTSYEQYF. In nucleotides, the CDR3 is TGCAGCGTTGACCCCAGCGGGACCTCCTACGAGCAGTACTTC.

The chain recombines TRBV11-2 with TRBJ2-1; 15 bases fit TRBD2. This CDR3 region has 16 residues. The germline V gene has CDR1 SGHAT and CDR2 FQNNGV. V was pared by 5 bases and J by 5 bases, with 4 bases of the junction left unmatched. The CDR3 DNA follows: TGTGCCAGCAGCCCCGGGACTAGCGGGGGGAACAATGAGCAGTTCTTC. It translates to CASSPGTSGGNNEQFF.

The CDR3 sequence: CASSLTVDNSPLHF. The CDR3 DNA follows: TGCGCCAGCAGCTTGACGGTAGATAATTCACCCCTCCACTTT. This rearrangement joins TRBV5-1 to TRBJ1-6; no clear D. This CDR3 is 14 amino acids long. Trimming removed 1 base from V and 5 bases from J, with 7 bases in between. Germline values: CDR1 SGHRS, CDR2 YFSETQ.

The J gene is TRBJ2-3, the V gene TRBV7-8; TRBD2 agrees at 7 bases. Germline CDR1 reads SGHVS; CDR2 reads FQNEAQ. The CDR3 is 12 amino acids. Trimming at V came to 4 bases and at J to 9 bases, leaving 4 bases not matched to a gene. The CDR3: CASSSPRGTQYF. The CDR3 nucleotides are TGTGCCAGCAGCTCACCGCGGGGGACGCAGTATTTT.

This clone occurred once. The V and J genes are TRBV9 and TRBJ2-3; D call uncertain. From germline, CDR1 is SGDLS and CDR2 YYNGEE. The CDR3 has 14 residues. The V end lost 0 bases, the J end lost 1 base, and 6 bases lay between the germline ends. Written as DNA, the CDR3 is TGTGCCAGCAGCGTAGGATCTGGCACAGATACGCAGTATTTT. Its translation is CASSVGSGTDTQYF.

The chain uses TRBV10-3 and TRBJ1-2; D gene ambiguous. The CDR3 sequence is 13 residues long. CDR1 ENHRY and CDR2 SYGVKD come from the germline V gene. V lost 8 bases and J 5 bases, leaving 15 bases between the germline ends. As DNA, the CDR3 is TGTGCCATCGTCAGCCCCTGGGGTTATGGCTACACCTTC. Translation gives CAIVSPWGYGYTF.

The V and J genes are TRBV27 and TRBJ2-3, with 7 bases that match TRBD1. Germline lookup yields CDR1 MNHEY and CDR2 SMNVEV (reference sequence). After removal of 4 bases from V and 0 bases from J, the junction contained 7 bases not matched to a gene. This CDR3 contains 16 residues. In DNA form, the CDR3 reads TGTGCCAGCAGTTCCGGGACAGCCCCTAGCACAGATACGCAGTATTTT. Its translation: CASSSGTAPSTDTQYF.

This clone has more than one count but fewer than ten. The chain is built from TRBV25-1 and TRBJ1-6; the D is unclear. The ends were cut back, 8 bases at V and 6 bases at J, with 11 bases in the middle. The CDR3 length is 13 residues. Germline loops: CDR1 MGHDK, CDR2 SYGVNS. The CDR3 region is CASGTVTNSPLHF. In nucleotides, the CDR3 is TGTGCCAGCGGAACAGTGACTAATTCACCCCTCCACTTT.

A single count supports this clone. The V call is TRBV30, the J call TRBJ1-5, with D uncertain. From germline, CDR1 is GTSNPN and CDR2 SVGIG (reference sequence). V lost 2 bases and J 5 bases, leaving 7 bases between the germline ends. CDR3 length: 12 residues. The CDR3 spells CAWSRRDQPQHF. The CDR3 DNA is TGTGCCTGGAGTAGGAGGGATCAGCCCCAGCATTTT.

This chain joins TRBV2 and TRBJ2-3, with a tentative D call TRBD1 (5 bases). Trimming took off 3 bases at V and 2 bases at J, with 6 bases between the two ends. Germline CDR1 is SNHLY and CDR2 is FYNNEI. This CDR3 contains 13 residues. CDR3 amino acids: CASSDRDTDTQYF. The DNA for the CDR3 is TGTGCCAGCAGTGACAGGGACACAGATACGCAGTATTTT.

The CDR3 DNA reads as TGTGCCAGCAGACTAGCGGGCCCGACAGGGTACAATGAGCAGTTCTTC. It translates to CASRLAGPTGYNEQFF. This chain joins TRBV7-8 and TRBJ2-1; 9 bases line up with TRBD2. Unmatched junction bases numbered 10, after V lost 6 bases and J lost 4 bases. Germline lookup yields CDR1 SGHVS and CDR2 FQNEAQ. The CDR3 totals 16 residues.

The gene calls are TRBV5-1 and TRBJ2-5, with TRBD1 matching 9 bases. Germline CDR1 reads SGHRS; CDR2 reads YFSETQ. The CDR3 has 14 residues. The V and J ends lost 2 bases and 5 bases, in that order; junction bases with no gene match: 4. The DNA of the CDR3 is TGCGCCAGCAGCTTACAGGGGGCGCGGGAGACCCAGTACTTC. Protein product: CASSLQGARETQYF.

The chain couples TRBV18 to TRBJ2-3; no clear D gene. The germline V gene has CDR1 KGHSH and CDR2 LQKENI. The ends were cut back, 1 base at V and 5 bases at J, with 13 bases in the middle. The CDR3 covers 15 residues. CDR3 protein: CASSPLIGFKDTQYF. The CDR3 region has the DNA TGTGCCAGCTCACCACTGATAGGGTTCAAAGATACGCAGTATTTT.

This chain uses TRBV5-4 with TRBJ2-7; D is undetermined. V lost 0 bases, J lost 1 base, and 8 bases lay in between. CDR1 is SGHNT and CDR2 is YYREEE in the germline V gene (reference sequence). The CDR3 extends over 14 amino acids. The CDR3 region is CASSLGLGSYEQYF. CDR3 DNA: TGTGCCAGCAGCTTGGGACTGGGGTCCTACGAGCAGTACTTC.

The rearrangement uses TRBV7-6 and TRBJ1-5, with unresolved D. Germline values: CDR1 SGHVS, CDR2 FNYEAQ. CDR3 length: 16 residues. Trimming shortened V by 1 base and J by 3 bases, and 13 bases separated the two germline ends. Written as DNA, the CDR3 is TGTGCCAGCAGCTTAGGCCGGTGGTGCTTCAATCAGCCCCAGCATTTT. Translating gives CASSLGRWCFNQPQHF.

In regard to this clone: The same CDR3 can be traced to other DNA sequences in this sample. The chain couples TRBV27 to TRBJ2-7; a possible D gene is TRBD2 (6 bases). The germline V gene has CDR1 MNHEY and CDR2 SMNVEV (reference sequence). CDR3 length equals 15 residues. Between the trimmed V and J ends, which lost 6 bases and 3 bases, there was a span of 18 bases. As DNA, the CDR3 is TGTGCCAGCAGGACCTGGGCTAGCGACATCTACGAGCAGTACTTC. It translates to CASRTWASDIYEQYF.

Only one count was recorded for this clone. The rearrangement links TRBV18 to TRBJ2-7; no definite D call. CDR1 KGHSH and CDR2 LQKENI come from the germline V gene. Trimming left V 1 base short and J 5 bases short, with 15 bases between. This CDR3 has 15 amino acids. The CDR3 DNA sequence: TGTGCCAGCTCACCACGCGGCTCAGCTACGGACGAGCAGTACTTC. Protein: CASSPRGSATDEQYF.

With respect to this clone: The sample has other DNA sequences that encode this CDR3 too. The chain couples TRBV19 to TRBJ1-2, with 8 positions matching TRBD1. CDR1 is LNHDA and CDR2 is SQIVND in the germline V gene (reference sequence). The CDR3 runs 13 residues. V lost 3 bases, J lost 7 bases, and 4 bases stayed unmatched. The CDR3 nucleotides read TGTGCCAGTAGTATCGGACAGGGAGGTGGCTACACCTTC. It codes for CASSIGQGGGYTF.